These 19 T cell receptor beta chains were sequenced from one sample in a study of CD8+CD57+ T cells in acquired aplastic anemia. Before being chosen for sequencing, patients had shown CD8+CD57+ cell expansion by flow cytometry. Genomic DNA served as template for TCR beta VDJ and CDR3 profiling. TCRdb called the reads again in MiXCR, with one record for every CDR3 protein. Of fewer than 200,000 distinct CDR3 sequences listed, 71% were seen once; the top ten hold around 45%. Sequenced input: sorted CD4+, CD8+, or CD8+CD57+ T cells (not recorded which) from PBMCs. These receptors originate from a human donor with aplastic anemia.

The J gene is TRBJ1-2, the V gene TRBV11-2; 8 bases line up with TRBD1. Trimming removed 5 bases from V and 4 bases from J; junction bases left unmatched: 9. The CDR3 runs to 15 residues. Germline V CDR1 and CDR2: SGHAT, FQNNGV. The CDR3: CASSIWTGSTYGYTF. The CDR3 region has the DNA TGTGCCAGCAGCATATGGACAGGGTCAACCTATGGCTACACCTTC.

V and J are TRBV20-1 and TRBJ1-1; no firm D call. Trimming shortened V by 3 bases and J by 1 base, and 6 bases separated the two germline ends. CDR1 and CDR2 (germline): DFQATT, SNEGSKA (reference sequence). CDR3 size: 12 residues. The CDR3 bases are TGCAGTGCTAGTTTAGAGAACACTGAAGCTTTCTTT. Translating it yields CSASLENTEAFF.

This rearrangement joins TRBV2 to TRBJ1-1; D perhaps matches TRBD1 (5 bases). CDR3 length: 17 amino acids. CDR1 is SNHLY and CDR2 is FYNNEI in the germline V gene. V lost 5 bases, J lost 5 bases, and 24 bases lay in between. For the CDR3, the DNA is TGTGCCAGCAGTCTATTCGGGCTTGGGGGAAAGGGGACTGAAGCTTTCTTT. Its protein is CASSLFGLGGKGTEAFF.

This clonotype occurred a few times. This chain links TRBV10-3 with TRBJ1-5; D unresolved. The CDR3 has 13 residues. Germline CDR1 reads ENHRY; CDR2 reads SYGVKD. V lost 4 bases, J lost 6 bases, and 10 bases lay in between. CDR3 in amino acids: CAISGAVTQPQHF. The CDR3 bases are TGTGCCATCAGTGGGGCAGTGACTCAGCCCCAGCATTTT.

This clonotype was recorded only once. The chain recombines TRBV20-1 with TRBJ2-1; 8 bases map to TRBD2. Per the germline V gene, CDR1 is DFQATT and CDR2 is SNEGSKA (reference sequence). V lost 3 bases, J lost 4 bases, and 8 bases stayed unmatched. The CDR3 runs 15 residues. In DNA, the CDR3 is TGCAGTGCTAGCGCCGTGTCTAGCGGGTACAATGAGCAGTTCTTC. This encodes CSASAVSSGYNEQFF.

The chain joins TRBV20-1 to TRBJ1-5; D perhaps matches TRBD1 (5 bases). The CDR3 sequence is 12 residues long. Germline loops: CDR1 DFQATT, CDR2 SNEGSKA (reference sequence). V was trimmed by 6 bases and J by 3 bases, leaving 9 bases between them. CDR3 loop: CSAPGYNQPQHF. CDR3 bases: TGCAGTGCCCCAGGGTACAATCAGCCCCAGCATTTT.

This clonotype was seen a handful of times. As DNA, the CDR3 is TGCAGCGTGGAGGATAGTATGAACACTGAAGCTTTCTTT. This codes for CSVEDSMNTEAFF. The chain uses TRBV29-1 and TRBJ1-1, with D unresolved. The CDR3 extends over 13 amino acids. Looked up from germline, CDR1 is SQVTM and CDR2 is ANQGSEA. V lost 6 bases to trimming and J lost 0 bases, with 11 bases between them. Full variable domain (outside the CDR3, taken from reference TRBV29-1 and TRBJ1-1): SAVISQKPSRDICQRGTSLTIQCQVDSQVTMMFWYRQQPGQSLTLIATANQGSEATYESGFVIDKFPISRPNLTFSTLTVSNMSPEDSSIYLCSVEDSMNTEAFFGQGTRLTVV.

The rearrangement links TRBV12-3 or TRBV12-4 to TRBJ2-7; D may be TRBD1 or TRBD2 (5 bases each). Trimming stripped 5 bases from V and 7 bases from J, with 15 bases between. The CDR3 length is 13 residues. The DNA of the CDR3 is TGTGCCAGCAGTCAGTGGGACGTTGGGGAGCAGTACTTC. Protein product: CASSQWDVGEQYF.

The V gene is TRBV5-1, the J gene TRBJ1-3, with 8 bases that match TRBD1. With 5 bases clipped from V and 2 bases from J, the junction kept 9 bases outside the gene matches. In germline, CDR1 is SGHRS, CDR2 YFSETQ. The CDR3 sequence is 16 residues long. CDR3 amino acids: CASRFSTGDPGNTIYF. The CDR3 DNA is TGCGCCAGCAGATTCTCGACAGGGGACCCTGGAAACACCATATATTTT.

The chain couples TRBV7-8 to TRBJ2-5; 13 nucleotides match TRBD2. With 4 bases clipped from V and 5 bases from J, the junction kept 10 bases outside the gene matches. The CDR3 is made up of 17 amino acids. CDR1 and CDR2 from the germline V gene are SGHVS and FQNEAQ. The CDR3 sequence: CASSSLLAGGPGETQYF. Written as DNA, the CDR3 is TGTGCCAGCAGCTCCTTACTAGCGGGGGGGCCCGGGGAGACCCAGTACTTC.

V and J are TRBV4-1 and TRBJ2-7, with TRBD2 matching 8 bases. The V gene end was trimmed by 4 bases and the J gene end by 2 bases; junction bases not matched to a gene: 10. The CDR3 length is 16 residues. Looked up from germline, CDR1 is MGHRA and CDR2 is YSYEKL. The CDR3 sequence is CASSRLDSGVAYEQYF. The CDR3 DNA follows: TGCGCCAGCAGCCGTCTAGATAGCGGGGTAGCCTACGAGCAGTACTTC.

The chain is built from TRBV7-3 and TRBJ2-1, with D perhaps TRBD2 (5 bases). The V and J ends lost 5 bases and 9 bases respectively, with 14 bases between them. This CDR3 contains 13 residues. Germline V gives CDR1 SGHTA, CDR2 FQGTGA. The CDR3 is CASSLAPGGEQFF. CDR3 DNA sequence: TGTGCCAGCAGCCTCGCTCCTGGAGGTGAGCAGTTCTTC.

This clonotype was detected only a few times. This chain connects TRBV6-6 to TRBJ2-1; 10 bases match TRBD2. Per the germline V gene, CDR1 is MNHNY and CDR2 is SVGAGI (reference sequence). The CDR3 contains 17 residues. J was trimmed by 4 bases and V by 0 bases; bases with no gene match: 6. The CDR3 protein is CASSYSGLAAPYNEQFF. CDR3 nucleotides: TGTGCCAGCAGTTACTCCGGACTAGCGGCACCTTACAATGAGCAGTTCTTC.

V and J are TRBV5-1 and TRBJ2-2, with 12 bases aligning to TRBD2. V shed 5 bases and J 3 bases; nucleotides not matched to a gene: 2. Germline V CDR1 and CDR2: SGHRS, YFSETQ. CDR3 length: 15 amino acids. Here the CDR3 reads CASRRLAGDTGELFF. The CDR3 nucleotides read TGCGCCAGCAGAAGACTAGCGGGGGACACCGGGGAGCTGTTTTTT.

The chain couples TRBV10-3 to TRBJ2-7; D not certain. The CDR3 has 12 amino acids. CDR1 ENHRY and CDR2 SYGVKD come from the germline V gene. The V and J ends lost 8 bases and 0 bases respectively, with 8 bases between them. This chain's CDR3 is CAIARTSYEQYF. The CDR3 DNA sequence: TGTGCCATCGCCAGAACCTCCTACGAGCAGTACTTC.

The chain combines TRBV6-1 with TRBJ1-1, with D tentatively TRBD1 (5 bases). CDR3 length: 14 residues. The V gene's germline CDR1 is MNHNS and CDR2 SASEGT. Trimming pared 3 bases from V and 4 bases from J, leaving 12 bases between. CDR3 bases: TGTGCCAGCAGTGATTATGGTGGGGGCACTGAAGCTTTCTTT. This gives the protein CASSDYGGGTEAFF.

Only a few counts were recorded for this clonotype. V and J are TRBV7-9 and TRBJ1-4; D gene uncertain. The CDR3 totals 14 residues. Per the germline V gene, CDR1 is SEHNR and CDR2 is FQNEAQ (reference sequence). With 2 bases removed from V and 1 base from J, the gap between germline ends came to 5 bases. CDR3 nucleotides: TGTGCCAGCAGCTTAACGGGAACTAATGAAAAACTGTTTTTT. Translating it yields CASSLTGTNEKLFF.

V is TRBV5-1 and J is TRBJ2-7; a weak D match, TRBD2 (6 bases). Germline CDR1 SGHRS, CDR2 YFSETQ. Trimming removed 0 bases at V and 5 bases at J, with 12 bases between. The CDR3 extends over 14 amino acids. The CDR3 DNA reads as TGCGCCAGCAGCTTGGCAGGAGGGATCAACGAGCAGTACTTC. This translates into CASSLAGGINEQYF.

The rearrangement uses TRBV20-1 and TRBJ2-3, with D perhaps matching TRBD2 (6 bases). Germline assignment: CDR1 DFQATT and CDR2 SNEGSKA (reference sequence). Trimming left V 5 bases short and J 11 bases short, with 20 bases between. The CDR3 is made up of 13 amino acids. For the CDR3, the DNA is TGCAGTGCTCCCGCATCGGACTACAATGAGCAGTATTTT. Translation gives CSAPASDYNEQYF.